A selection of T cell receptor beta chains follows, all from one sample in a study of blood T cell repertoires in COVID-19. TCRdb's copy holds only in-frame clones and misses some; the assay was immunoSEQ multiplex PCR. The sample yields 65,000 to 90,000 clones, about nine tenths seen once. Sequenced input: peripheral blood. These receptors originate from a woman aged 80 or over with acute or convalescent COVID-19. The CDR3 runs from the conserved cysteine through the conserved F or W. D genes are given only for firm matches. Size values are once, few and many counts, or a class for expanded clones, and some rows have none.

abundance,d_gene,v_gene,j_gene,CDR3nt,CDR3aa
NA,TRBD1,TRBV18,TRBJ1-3,TGTGCCAGCTCACCAGACAGGGTTGGAAACACCATATATTTT,CASSPDRVGNTIYF
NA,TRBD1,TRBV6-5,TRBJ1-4,TGTGCCAGCAGCAAACAGGGGGCGGCGGATGAAAAACTGTTTTTT,CASSKQGAADEKLFF
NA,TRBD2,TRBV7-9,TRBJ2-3,TGTGCCAGCAGCTCAACAGTGACTAGCGTGAATACGCAGTATTTT,CASSSTVTSVNTQYF
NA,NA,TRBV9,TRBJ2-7,TGTGCCAGCAGCCCAACGGACCGACCGGGGGAGCAGTACTTC,CASSPTDRPGEQYF
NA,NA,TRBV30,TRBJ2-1,TGTGCCTGGAGAGGTAGGAGCCATCGCAATGAGCAGTTCTTC,CAWRGRSHRNEQFF
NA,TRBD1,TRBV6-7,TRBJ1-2,TGTGCCAGCAGTTACAGGGGGCAATATGGCTACACCTTC,CASSYRGQYGYTF
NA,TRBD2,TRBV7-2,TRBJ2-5,TGTGCCAGCAGCTTAGATTTGGGGGGGCAAGAGACCCAGTACTTC,CASSLDLGGQETQYF
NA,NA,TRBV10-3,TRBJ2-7,TGTGCCATCAGCGCCGGAGTGTTGACCTACGAGCAGTACTTC,CAISAGVLTYEQYF
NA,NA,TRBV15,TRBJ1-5,TGTGCCACCAGCAGAATCCGGGGGGAAACGAATCAGCCCCAGCATTTT,CATSRIRGETNQPQHF
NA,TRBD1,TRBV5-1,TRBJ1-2,TGCGCCAGCAGCCCAAGACAGGGCCTCTATGGCTACACCTTC,CASSPRQGLYGYTF
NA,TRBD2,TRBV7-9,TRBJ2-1,TGTGCCAGCAGCTTAGCGGGCGGGGGGGCGGGTGAGCAGTTCTTC,CASSLAGGGAGEQFF
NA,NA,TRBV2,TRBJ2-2,TGTGCCAGCAGTCAGGGGACGAACACCGGGGAGCTGTTTTTT,CASSQGTNTGELFF
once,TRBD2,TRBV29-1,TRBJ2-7,TGCAGCGTTGGTGGGACTAGCTCGACCTACGAGCAGTACTTC,CSVGGTSSTYEQYF
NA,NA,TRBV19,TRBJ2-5,TGTGCCAGTAGTATGGGAAGGAGGGAGACCCAGTACTTC,CASSMGRRETQYF
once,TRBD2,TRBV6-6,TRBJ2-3,TGTGCCAGCAGGCTTAGCGGGGGGCCACGCACAGATACGCAGTATTTT,CASRLSGGPRTDTQYF
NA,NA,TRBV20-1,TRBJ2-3,TGCAGTGCTAGTAATACTGATACGCAGTATTTT,CSASNTDTQYF
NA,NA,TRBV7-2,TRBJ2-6,TGTGCCAGCAGCCAGGGGCGCCTCGACTCTGGGGCCAACGTCCTGACTTTC,CASSQGRLDSGANVLTF
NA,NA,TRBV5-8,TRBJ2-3,TGTGCCAGCAGCTCCGCGGGAACGGATACGCAGTATTTT,CASSSAGTDTQYF
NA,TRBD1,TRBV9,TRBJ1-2,TGTGCCAGATCCCCAGGGGGCAACTATGGCTACACCTTC,CARSPGGNYGYTF
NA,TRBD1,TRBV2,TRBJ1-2,TGTGCCAGCAGTGCTATGCGGGACAGGGCTATAACTTCTAACTATGGCTACACCTTC,CASSAMRDRAITSNYGYTF
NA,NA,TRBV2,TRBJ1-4,TGTGCCGGAAGGGTGACTTTGGACACAGGACTGTTTTTT,CAGRVTLDTGLFF
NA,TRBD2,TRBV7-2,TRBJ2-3,TGTGCCAGCAGCCCCCAGAGCGGGGGGCCAGATACGCAGTATTTT,CASSPQSGGPDTQYF
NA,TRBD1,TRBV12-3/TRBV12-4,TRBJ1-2,TGTGCCAGCAGCTCGGACAGGGTCCATGGCTACACCTTC,CASSSDRVHGYTF
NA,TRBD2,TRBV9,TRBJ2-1,TGTGCCAGCAGCGCCCTCGCGGGGGGGCTTAAGTTCTTC,CASSALAGGLKFF
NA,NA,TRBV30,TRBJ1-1,TGTGCCGGGGGGTGGCTGGGGAGGACTGAAGCTTTCTTT,CAGGWLGRTEAFF
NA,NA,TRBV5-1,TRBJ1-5,TGCGCCAGCAGCCCAGACGGGAAGCCCCAGCATTTT,CASSPDGKPQHF
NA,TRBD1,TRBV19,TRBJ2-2,TGTGCCAGTAGTAGACAGGGGAACACCGGGGAGCTGTTTTTT,CASSRQGNTGELFF